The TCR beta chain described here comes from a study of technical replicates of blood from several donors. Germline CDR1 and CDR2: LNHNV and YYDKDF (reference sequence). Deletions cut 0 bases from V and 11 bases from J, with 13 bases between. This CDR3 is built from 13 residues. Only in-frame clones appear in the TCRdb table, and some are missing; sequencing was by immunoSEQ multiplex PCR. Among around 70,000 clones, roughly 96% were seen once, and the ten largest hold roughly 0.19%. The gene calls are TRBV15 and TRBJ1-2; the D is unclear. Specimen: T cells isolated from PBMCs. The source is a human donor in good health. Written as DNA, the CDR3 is TGTGCCACCAGCAGAGATTTCATGGCCGATTACACCTTC. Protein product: CATSRDFMADYTF.